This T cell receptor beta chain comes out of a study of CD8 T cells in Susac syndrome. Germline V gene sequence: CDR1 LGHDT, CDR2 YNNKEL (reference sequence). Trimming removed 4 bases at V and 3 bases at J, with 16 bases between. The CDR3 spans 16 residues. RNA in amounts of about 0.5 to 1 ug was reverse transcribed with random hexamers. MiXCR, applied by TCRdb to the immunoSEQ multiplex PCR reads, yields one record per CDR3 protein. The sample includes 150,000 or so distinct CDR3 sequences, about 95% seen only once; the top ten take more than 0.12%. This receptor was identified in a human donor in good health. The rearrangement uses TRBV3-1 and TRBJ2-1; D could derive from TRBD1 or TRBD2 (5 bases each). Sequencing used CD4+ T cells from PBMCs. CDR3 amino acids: CASSPKSWGNYNEQFF. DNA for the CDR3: TGTGCCAGCAGCCCTAAAAGCTGGGGGAACTACAATGAGCAGTTCTTC.